This is a list of T cell receptor beta chains from one sample in a study. TCRdb reprocessed the 5' RACE reads with MiXCR, giving one entry per CDR3 protein. Among roughly 69,000 distinct CDR3 sequences listed, approximately 23% were seen once. Sequencing used memory CD4+ T cells sorted from a lymph node. Source of these receptors: a female donor with breast cancer. Each CDR3 is given with its conserved first and last residue. Fields, in order: J gene, clone size, D gene, V gene, CDR3 protein, CDR3 DNA. D genes are given only for firm matches. Not all rows give a size; the values are once, few, many and, for expanded clones, a class.

>TRBJ1-5|-|-|TRBV20-1
CSARSFQGYQPQHF
TGCAGTGCTAGAAGTTTCCAGGGCTATCAGCCCCAGCATTTT
>TRBJ1-2|many|TRBD1|TRBV6-6
CASVDRVWGYTF
TGTGCCAGCGTGGACAGGGTTTGGGGCTACACCTTC
>TRBJ1-1|-|-|TRBV5-6
CASLRDAEGTEAFF
TGTGCCAGCCTAAGGGACGCCGAAGGTACTGAAGCTTTCTTT
>TRBJ1-5|many|-|TRBV29-1
CSVEGANQPQHF
TGCAGCGTTGAAGGGGCTAATCAGCCCCAGCATTTT
>TRBJ1-1|few|-|TRBV7-2
CASSLQTGMAEAFF
TGTGCCAGCAGCTTACAAACAGGGATGGCTGAAGCTTTCTTT
>TRBJ1-5|-|TRBD1|TRBV19
CASKRTGGDQPQHF
TGTGCCAGTAAGAGAACAGGGGGGGATCAGCCCCAGCATTTT
>TRBJ2-5|few|-|TRBV7-2
CASSLGWQETQYF
TGTGCCAGCAGCTTGGGTTGGCAAGAGACCCAGTACTTC
>TRBJ1-1|-|TRBD1|TRBV10-3
CAIREGEIDRANTEAFF
TGTGCCATCCGTGAGGGGGAGATAGACAGGGCGAACACTGAAGCTTTCTTT
>TRBJ2-2|few|TRBD2|TRBV14
CASSPFSGRRELFF
TGTGCCAGCAGCCCTTTTAGCGGGAGGAGGGAGCTGTTTTTT
>TRBJ2-1|-|TRBD2|TRBV5-1
CASNPSGLAGYEQFF
TGCGCCAGCAACCCGTCGGGACTAGCGGGTTATGAGCAGTTCTTC
>TRBJ2-3|few|-|TRBV6-6
CASRGNRDREDF
TGTGCCAGCAGGGGGAACCGGGACCGAGAGGATTTT
>TRBJ2-4|many|-|TRBV3-1
CASSQGDIQYF
TGTGCCAGCAGCCAAGGAGATATTCAGTACTTC
>TRBJ1-2|-|-|TRBV12-3/TRBV12-4
CASSPVGLANYGYTF
TGTGCCAGCAGCCCGGTAGGGTTGGCTAACTATGGCTACACCTTC
>TRBJ2-1|few|-|TRBV9
CASSADPSFYNEQFF
TGTGCCAGCAGCGCCGACCCATCCTTCTACAATGAGCAGTTCTTC
>TRBJ1-1|-|-|TRBV29-1
CSVATRAQGGEAFF
TGCAGCGTTGCCACCCGCGCGCAAGGGGGAGAAGCTTTCTTT
>TRBJ1-1|-|-|TRBV7-9
CASSYRDVTEAFF
TGTGCCAGCAGCTACAGGGATGTTACTGAAGCTTTCTTT
>TRBJ2-7|-|TRBD1|TRBV3-1
CASSRQGPTTGSEQYF
TGTGCCAGCAGCAGACAGGGTCCTACCACCGGATCCGAGCAGTACTTC
>TRBJ2-7|-|-|TRBV6-5
CASSSRESYEQYF
TGTGCCTCTTCGAGTCGGGAGTCCTACGAGCAGTACTTC
>TRBJ2-5|few|-|TRBV6-5
CASRGGETQYF
TGTGCCAGCAGGGGCGGCGAGACCCAGTACTTC
>TRBJ1-5|many|-|TRBV6-5
CASSLRGINQPQHF
TGTGCCAGCAGTCTTAGGGGAATCAATCAGCCCCAGCATTTT
>TRBJ2-5|few|-|TRBV12-3/TRBV12-4
CASSLGGTQYF
TGTGCCAGCAGTTTGGGGGGGACCCAGTACTTC
>TRBJ1-6|-|TRBD1|TRBV12-3/TRBV12-4
CASSPDRGNSPLHF
TGTGCCAGCAGCCCGGACAGGGGAAATTCACCCCTCCACTTT
>TRBJ2-1|-|TRBD2|TRBV5-1
CASRASGSSYNEQSF
TGCGCCAGCAGGGCTAGCGGGAGCTCCTACAATGAGCAGTCCTTC
>TRBJ2-1|many|TRBD2|TRBV25-1
CASSSSGTSGREGQFF
TGTGCCAGCAGTTCCTCCGGGACTAGCGGGAGGGAAGGGCAGTTCTTC
>TRBJ2-5|-|-|TRBV24-1
CATSDPQSGVGETQYF
TGTGCCACCAGTGATCCGCAATCGGGAGTAGGGGAGACCCAGTACTTC
>TRBJ2-1|-|-|TRBV28
CASSSYREEFF
TGTGCCAGCAGTTCGTACAGGGAAGAGTTCTTC
>TRBJ2-7|few|-|TRBV28
CASTLTTSRSYEQYF
TGTGCCAGCACGTTAACCACGAGTCGGTCCTACGAGCAGTACTTC
>TRBJ1-1|-|-|TRBV13
CASSPWGKTGKNTEAFF
TGTGCCAGCAGCCCATGGGGGAAAACAGGGAAGAACACTGAAGCTTTCTTT
>TRBJ2-7|few|-|TRBV5-1
CASSLELGRGSEQYF
TGCGCCAGCAGCTTGGAACTGGGCAGGGGAAGCGAGCAGTACTTC
>TRBJ2-5|-|-|TRBV7-3
CASSLTRVETQYF
TGTGCCAGCAGCTTAACCCGGGTTGAAACCCAGTACTTC
>TRBJ1-3|few|-|TRBV20-1
CSAPGTATGNTIYF
TGCAGTGCACCGGGGACGGCGACTGGAAACACCATATATTTT
>TRBJ1-4|many|-|TRBV4-2
CASSQVGQVKKLFF
TGTGCCAGCAGCCAAGTGGGGCAGGTCAAAAAACTGTTTTTT
>TRBJ2-5|many|-|TRBV6-6
CASSYSNQQETQYF
TGTGCCAGCAGTTACTCGAATCAGCAAGAGACCCAGTACTTC
>TRBJ2-7|few|-|TRBV5-1
CASSLDTGSYYEQYF
TGCGCCAGCAGCTTGGATACCGGGAGTTACTACGAGCAGTACTTC
>TRBJ1-6|few|-|TRBV25-1
CASSETRTLSPLHF
TGTGCCAGCAGTGAGACAAGGACCCTTTCACCCCTCCACTTT
>TRBJ2-1|many|-|TRBV9
CASSVTWTLYNEQFF
TGTGCCAGCAGCGTAACCTGGACTTTGTACAATGAGCAGTTCTTC
>TRBJ2-3|few|-|TRBV7-8
CASTKSWLPDTQYF
TGTGCCAGCACCAAGTCCTGGCTCCCAGATACGCAGTATTTT
>TRBJ1-1|-|-|TRBV6-2/TRBV6-3
CASTGDLNTEAFF
TGTGCCAGCACTGGAGATTTGAACACTGAAGCTTTCTTT
>TRBJ2-7|few|-|TRBV6-6
CASSYSTSGRLYEQYF
TGTGCCAGCAGTTACTCGACCTCCGGGAGACTCTACGAGCAGTACTTC
>TRBJ1-5|-|-|TRBV7-2
CASSSPATNQPQHF
TGTGCCAGCAGCTCACCCGCCACCAATCAGCCCCAGCATTTT
>TRBJ2-7|-|TRBD1|TRBV6-2/TRBV6-3
CASSWTGRAEQYF
TGTGCCAGCAGTTGGACAGGGCGGGCCGAGCAGTACTTC
>TRBJ1-1|few|-|TRBV7-2
CASSLSRDNEAFF
TGTGCCAGCAGCTTATCCAGGGATAATGAAGCTTTCTTT
>TRBJ1-5|-|TRBD1|TRBV7-8
CASSLDRGNYQPQHF
TGTGCCAGCAGCTTGGACAGGGGGAATTATCAGCCCCAGCATTTT
>TRBJ2-4|few|TRBD1|TRBV18
CASSPDQGANIQYF
TGTGCCAGCTCACCCGACCAGGGGGCGAACATTCAGTACTTC
>TRBJ2-2|few|-|TRBV20-1
CSARSNSPRWPGELFF
TGCAGTGCTAGAAGCAACAGTCCTCGCTGGCCCGGGGAGCTGTTTTTT
>TRBJ2-1|many|-|TRBV5-6
CASRPFGGNEQFF
TGTGCCAGCAGACCCTTCGGGGGCAATGAGCAGTTCTTC
>TRBJ2-5|few|TRBD1|TRBV28
CASSRTARQGRGETQYF
TGTGCCAGCAGCCGCACGGCGAGACAGGGCCGTGGGGAGACCCAGTACTTC
>TRBJ2-7|few|-|TRBV12-3/TRBV12-4
CASSLDSYEQYF
TGTGCCAGCAGTTTGGACAGCTACGAGCAGTACTTC
>TRBJ2-2|few|TRBD1|TRBV12-3/TRBV12-4
CASTRQGAGTGELFF
TGTGCCAGCACCAGACAGGGGGCGGGCACCGGGGAGCTGTTTTTT
>TRBJ1-4|-|TRBD1|TRBV7-2
CASSSQGAREKLFF
TGTGCCAGCAGCTCCCAGGGGGCGAGGGAAAAACTGTTTTTT
>TRBJ2-3|once|-|TRBV5-6
CASSLVGADTQYF
TGTGCCAGCAGCTTAGTGGGCGCGGATACGCAGTATTTT
>TRBJ2-1|few|-|TRBV20-1
CSAPEARRGVSYNEQFF
TGCAGTGCACCTGAAGCGCGGCGGGGCGTCTCCTACAATGAGCAGTTCTTC
>TRBJ1-5|-|TRBD1|TRBV6-5
CASSYSTGANQPQHF
TGTGCCAGCAGTTACTCGACAGGGGCTAATCAGCCCCAGCATTTT
>TRBJ2-2|-|-|TRBV7-3
CVSSSAGDQGGELFF
TGTGTCAGCAGCTCGGCCGGGGACCAGGGAGGGGAGCTGTTTTTT
>TRBJ1-1|few|-|TRBV4-2
CASSPPIGSLNTEAFF
TGTGCCAGCAGCCCCCCCATTGGGTCCCTGAACACTGAAGCTTTCTTT
>TRBJ1-2|many|-|TRBV7-2
CASSLEVWRGYGYTF
TGTGCCAGCAGCTTAGAGGTTTGGCGGGGCTATGGCTACACCTTC
>TRBJ2-3|-|-|TRBV20-1
CSASQGGDTQYF
TGCAGTGCTAGTCAGGGAGGAGATACGCAGTATTTT
>TRBJ2-5|-|TRBD1|TRBV5-1
CASSLRHRGQETQYF
TGCGCCAGCAGCTTGCGTCACAGGGGGCAAGAGACCCAGTACTTC
>TRBJ1-5|few|-|TRBV15
CATSRWYQQPQHF
TGTGCCACCAGCAGATGGTATCAACAGCCCCAGCATTTT
>TRBJ2-5|-|-|TRBV7-3
CASSYRPPGHGETQYF
TGTGCCAGCAGCTATCGCCCCCCAGGACACGGAGAGACCCAGTACTTC